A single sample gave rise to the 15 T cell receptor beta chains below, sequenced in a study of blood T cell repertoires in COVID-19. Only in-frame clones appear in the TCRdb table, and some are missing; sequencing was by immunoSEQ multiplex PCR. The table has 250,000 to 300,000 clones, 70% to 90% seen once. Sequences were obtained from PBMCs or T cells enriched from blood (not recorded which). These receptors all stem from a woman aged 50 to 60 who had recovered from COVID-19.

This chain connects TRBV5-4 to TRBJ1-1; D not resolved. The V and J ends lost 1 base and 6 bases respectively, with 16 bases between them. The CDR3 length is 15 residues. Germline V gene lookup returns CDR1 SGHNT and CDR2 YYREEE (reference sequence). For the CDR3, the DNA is TGTGCCAGCAGCTTGCTCTCCTCCCTTCAGTCTGAAGCTTTCTTT. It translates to CASSLLSSLQSEAFF.

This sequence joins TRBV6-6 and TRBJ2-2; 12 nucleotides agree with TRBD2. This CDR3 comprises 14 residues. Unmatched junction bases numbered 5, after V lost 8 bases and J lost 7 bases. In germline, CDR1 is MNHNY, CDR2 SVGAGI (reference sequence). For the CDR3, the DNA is TGTGCCAGCTCGTTGACTAGCGGGAGCGGGGAGCTGTTTTTT. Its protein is CASSLTSGSGELFF.

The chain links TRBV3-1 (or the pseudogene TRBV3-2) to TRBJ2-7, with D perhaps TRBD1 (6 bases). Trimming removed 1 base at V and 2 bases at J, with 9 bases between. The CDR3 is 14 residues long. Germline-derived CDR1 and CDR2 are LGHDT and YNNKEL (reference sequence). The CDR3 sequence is CASSQGTEAYEQYF. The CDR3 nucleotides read TGTGCCAGCAGCCAAGGGACAGAGGCCTACGAGCAGTACTTC.

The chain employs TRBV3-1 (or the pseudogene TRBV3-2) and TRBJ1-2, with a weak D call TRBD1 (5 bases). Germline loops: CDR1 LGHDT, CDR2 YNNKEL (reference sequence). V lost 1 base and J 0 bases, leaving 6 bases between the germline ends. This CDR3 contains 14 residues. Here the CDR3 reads CASSQAGANYGYTF. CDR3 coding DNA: TGTGCCAGCAGCCAAGCGGGGGCTAACTATGGCTACACCTTC.

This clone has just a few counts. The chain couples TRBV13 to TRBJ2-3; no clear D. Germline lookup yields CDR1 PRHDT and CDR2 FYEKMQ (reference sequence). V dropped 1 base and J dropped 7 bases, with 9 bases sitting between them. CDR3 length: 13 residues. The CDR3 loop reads CASSLEESHTQYF. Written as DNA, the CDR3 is TGTGCCAGCAGCTTAGAGGAGAGCCATACGCAGTATTTT.

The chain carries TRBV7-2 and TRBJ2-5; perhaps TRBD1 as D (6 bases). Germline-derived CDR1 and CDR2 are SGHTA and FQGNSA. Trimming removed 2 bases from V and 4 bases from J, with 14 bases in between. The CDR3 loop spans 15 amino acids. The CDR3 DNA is TGTGCCAGCAGCTTATTACAGGGTGATGGAGAGACCCAGTACTTC. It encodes CASSLLQGDGETQYF.

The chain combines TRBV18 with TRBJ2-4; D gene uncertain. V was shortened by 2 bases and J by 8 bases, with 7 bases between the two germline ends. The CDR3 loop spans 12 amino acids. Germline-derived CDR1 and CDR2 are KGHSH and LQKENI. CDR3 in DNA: TGTGCCAGCTCACCAGATGGAGACATTCAGTACTTC. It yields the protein CASSPDGDIQYF. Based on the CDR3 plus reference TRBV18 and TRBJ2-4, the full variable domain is NAGVMQNPRHLVRRRGQEARLRCSPMKGHSHVYWYRQLPEEGLKFMVYLQKENIIDESGMPKERFSAEFPKEGPSILRIQQVVRGDSAAYFCASSPDGDIQYFGAGTRLSVL.

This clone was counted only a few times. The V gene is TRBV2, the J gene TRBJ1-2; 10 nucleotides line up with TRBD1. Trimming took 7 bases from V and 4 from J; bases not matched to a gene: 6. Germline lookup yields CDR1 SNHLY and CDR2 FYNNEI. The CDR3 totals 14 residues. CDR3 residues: CASTTGGAFYGYTF. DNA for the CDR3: TGTGCCAGCACGACAGGGGGCGCCTTCTATGGCTACACCTTC.

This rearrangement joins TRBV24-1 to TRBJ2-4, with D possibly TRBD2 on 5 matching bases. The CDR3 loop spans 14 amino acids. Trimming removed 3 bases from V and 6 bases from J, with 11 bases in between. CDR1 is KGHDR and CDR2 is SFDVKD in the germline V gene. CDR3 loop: CATSDPGIGNIQYF. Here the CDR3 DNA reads TGTGCCACCAGTGATCCCGGGATTGGAAACATTCAGTACTTC.

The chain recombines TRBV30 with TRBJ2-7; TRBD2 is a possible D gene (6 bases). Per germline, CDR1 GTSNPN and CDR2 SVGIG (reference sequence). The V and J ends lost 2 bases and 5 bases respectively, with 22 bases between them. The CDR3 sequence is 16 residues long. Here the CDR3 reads CAWSRGIAVTMDEQYF. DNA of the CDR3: TGTGCCTGGAGTCGAGGAATAGCGGTGACGATGGACGAGCAGTACTTC. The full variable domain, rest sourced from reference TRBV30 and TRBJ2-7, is SQTIHQWPATLVQPVGSPLSLECTVEGTSNPNLYWYRQAAGRGLQLLFYSVGIGQISSEVPQNLSASRPQDRQFILSSKKLLLSDSGFYLCAWSRGIAVTMDEQYFGPGTRLTVT.

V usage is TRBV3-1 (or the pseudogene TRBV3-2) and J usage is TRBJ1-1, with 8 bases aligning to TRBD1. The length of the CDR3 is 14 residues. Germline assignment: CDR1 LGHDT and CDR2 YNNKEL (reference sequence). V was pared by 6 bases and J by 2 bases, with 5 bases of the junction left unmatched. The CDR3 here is CASSYGQGNTEAFF. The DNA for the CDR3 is TGTGCCAGCAGTTACGGACAGGGAAACACTGAAGCTTTCTTT.

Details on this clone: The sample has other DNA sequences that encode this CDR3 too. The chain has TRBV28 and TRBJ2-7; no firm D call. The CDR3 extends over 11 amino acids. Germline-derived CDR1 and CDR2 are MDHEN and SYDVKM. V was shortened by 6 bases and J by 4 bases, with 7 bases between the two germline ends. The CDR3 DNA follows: TGTGCCAGCAGCCTTAGATACGAGCAGTACTTC. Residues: CASSLRYEQYF.

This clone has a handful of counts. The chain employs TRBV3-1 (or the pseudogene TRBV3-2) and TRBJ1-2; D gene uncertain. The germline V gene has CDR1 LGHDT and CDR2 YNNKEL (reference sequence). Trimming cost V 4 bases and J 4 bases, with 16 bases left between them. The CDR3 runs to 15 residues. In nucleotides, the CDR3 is TGTGCCAGCAGCCGCGGCGCGGATTCCCTCTATGGCTACACCTTC. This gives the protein CASSRGADSLYGYTF.

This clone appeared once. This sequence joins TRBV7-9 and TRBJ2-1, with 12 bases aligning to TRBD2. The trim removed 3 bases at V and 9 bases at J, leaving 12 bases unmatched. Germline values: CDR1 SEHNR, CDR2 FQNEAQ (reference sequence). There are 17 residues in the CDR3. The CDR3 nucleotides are TGTGCCAGCAGCTTCCGACTAGCGGGAGACCTTGGTGCTGAGCAGTTCTTC. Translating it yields CASSFRLAGDLGAEQFF.

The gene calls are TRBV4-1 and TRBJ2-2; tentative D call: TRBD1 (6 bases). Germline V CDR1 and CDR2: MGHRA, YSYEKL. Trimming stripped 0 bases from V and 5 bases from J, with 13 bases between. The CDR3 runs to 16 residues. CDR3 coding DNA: TGCGCCAGCAGCCAAGACTTCAGGGGCGGTACCGGGGAGCTGTTTTTT. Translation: CASSQDFRGGTGELFF.